This T cell receptor (beta chain) is from a study of T cell responses to AZD1222 COVID-19 vaccine. Whole-study findings and limits: Possibly, clonal diversity was underestimated; donors were largely white British and included more females. Without day 14 samples, only post-peak T cell repertoires were studied. Across the whole spike, CD4 TCRs peaked at regions 160-218 and 743-854. Seropositive at baseline were only a handful of AZD1222 recipients.

This CDR3 spans 15 amino acids. Germline trimming cut 2 bases from V and 2 bases from J; bases unmatched to any gene: 5. The germline V gene encodes CDR1 SGHTA and CDR2 FQGNSA. The repertoire was sequenced with immunoSEQ multiplex PCR; TCRdb's copy has only in-frame clones and lacks some. The table shows around 130,000 clones, with about 88% occurring only once. This clone was detected only once. What it binds is unknown. V is TRBV7-2 and J is TRBJ2-7; 8 nucleotides align to TRBD2. Sequenced here: peripheral blood, sampled 28 days after the second AZD1222 dose. The TCR originated in an adult who received the AZD1222 COVID-19 vaccine. CDR3 protein: CASSLKPGGAYEQYF. The DNA of the CDR3 is TGTGCCAGCAGCTTAAAGCCCGGGGGGGCCTACGAGCAGTACTTC.